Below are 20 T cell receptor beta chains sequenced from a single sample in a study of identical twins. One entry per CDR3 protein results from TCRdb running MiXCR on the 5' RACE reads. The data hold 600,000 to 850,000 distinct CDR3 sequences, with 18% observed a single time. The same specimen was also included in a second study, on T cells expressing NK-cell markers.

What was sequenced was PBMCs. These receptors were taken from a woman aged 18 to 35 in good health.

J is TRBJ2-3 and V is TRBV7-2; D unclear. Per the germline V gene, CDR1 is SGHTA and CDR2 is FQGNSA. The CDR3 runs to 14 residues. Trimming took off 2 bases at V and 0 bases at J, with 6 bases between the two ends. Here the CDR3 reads CASSLQSSTDTQYF. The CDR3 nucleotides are TGTGCCAGCAGCTTACAATCTAGCACAGATACGCAGTATTTT.

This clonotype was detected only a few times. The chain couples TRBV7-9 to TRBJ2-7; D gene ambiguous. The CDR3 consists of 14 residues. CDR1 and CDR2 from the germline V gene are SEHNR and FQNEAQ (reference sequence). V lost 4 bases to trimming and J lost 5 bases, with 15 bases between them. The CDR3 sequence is CASSSSAPRDEQYF. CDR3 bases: TGTGCCAGCAGCTCTTCCGCCCCTAGGGACGAGCAGTACTTC.

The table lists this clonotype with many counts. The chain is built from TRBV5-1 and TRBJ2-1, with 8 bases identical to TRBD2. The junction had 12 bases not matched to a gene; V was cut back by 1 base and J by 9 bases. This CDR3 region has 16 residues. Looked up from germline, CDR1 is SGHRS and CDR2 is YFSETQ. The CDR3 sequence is CASSLPSGSGIGEQFF. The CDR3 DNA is TGCGCCAGCAGCTTGCCCTCGGGTAGCGGGATTGGTGAGCAGTTCTTC.

The chain's CDR3 is CASSLTAGGHNEQFF. The DNA of the CDR3 is TGTGCCAGCAGCTTAACCGCGGGAGGTCACAATGAGCAGTTCTTC. The genes are TRBV5-6 and TRBJ2-1, with 8 bases matching TRBD2. Per the germline V gene, CDR1 is SGHDT and CDR2 is YYEEEE. This CDR3 region has 15 residues. The J segment lost 5 bases and the V segment lost 2 bases, leaving 6 bases of the junction unmatched.

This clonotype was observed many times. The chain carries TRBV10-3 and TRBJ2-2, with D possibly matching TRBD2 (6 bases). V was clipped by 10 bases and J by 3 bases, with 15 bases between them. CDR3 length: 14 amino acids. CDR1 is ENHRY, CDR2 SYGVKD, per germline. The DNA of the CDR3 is TGTGCCAGTACCGGGACTTTCGACACCGGGGAGCTGTTTTTT. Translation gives CASTGTFDTGELFF.

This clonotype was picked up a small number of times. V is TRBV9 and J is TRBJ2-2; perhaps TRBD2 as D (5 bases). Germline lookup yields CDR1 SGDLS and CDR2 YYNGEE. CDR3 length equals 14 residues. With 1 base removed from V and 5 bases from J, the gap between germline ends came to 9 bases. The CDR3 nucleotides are TGTGCCAGCAGCGTATACGAGGGAACCGGGGAGCTGTTTTTT. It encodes CASSVYEGTGELFF.

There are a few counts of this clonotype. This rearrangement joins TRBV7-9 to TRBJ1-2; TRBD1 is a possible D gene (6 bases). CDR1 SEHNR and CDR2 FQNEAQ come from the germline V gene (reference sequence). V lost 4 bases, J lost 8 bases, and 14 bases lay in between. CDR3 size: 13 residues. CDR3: CASSSDSISGYTF. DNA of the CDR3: TGTGCCAGCAGCTCGGACAGCATATCAGGCTACACCTTC.

The DNA for the CDR3 is TGTGCCAGCAATCCGTTGCCGGATTACGAGCAGTACTTC. It specifies CASNPLPDYEQYF. The chain combines TRBV6-6 with TRBJ2-7, with D hard to call. V dropped 7 bases and J dropped 4 bases, with 14 bases sitting between them. The CDR3 totals 13 residues. Germline CDR1 reads MNHNY; CDR2 reads SVGAGI (reference sequence).

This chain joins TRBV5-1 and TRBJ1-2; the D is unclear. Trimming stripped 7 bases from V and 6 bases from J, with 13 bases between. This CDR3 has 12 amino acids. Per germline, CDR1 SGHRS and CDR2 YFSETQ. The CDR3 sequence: CASGIAGNGYTF. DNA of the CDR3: TGCGCCAGCGGTATCGCGGGGAATGGCTACACCTTC.

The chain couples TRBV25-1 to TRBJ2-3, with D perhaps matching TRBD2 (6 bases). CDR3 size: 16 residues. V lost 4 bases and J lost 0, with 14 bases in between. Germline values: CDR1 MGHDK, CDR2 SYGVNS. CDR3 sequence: CASSGGILLSTDTQYF. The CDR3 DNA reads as TGTGCCAGCAGTGGCGGGATCCTCCTTAGCACAGATACGCAGTATTTT.

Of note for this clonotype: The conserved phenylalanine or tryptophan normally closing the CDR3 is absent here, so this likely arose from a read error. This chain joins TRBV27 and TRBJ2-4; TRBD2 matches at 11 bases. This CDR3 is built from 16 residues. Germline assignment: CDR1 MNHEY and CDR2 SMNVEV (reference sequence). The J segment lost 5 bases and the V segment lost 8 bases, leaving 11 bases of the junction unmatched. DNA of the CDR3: TGTGCCAGCCGTTCGACGACTAGCGGGAAAGAAAACATTCAGTACTCC. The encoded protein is CASRSTTSGKENIQYS.

Here the CDR3 reads CSVGSSYNEQFF. In DNA, the CDR3 is TGCAGTGTGGGGTCTTCCTACAATGAGCAGTTCTTC. The chain joins TRBV20-1 to TRBJ2-1; unclear D gene. CDR1 and CDR2 (germline): DFQATT, SNEGSKA (reference sequence). The CDR3 has 12 residues. Between the trimmed V and J ends, which lost 7 bases and 1 base, there was a span of 8 bases.

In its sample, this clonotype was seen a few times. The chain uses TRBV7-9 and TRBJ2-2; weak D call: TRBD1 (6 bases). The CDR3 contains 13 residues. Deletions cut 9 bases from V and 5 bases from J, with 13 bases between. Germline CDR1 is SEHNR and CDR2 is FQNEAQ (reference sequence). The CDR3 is CASGQFGTGELFF. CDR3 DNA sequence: TGTGCCAGTGGACAGTTTGGGACCGGGGAGCTGTTTTTT.

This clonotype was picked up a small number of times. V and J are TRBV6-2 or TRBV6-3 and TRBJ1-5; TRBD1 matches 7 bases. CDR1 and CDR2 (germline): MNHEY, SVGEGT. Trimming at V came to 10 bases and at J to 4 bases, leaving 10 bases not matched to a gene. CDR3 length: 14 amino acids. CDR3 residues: CATQRAGGNQPQHF. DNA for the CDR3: TGTGCCACCCAAAGGGCAGGGGGTAATCAGCCCCAGCATTTT.

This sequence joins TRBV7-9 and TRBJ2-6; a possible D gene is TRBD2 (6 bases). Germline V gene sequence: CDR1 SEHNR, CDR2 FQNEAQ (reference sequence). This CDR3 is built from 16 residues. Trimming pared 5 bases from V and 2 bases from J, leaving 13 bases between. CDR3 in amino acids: CASSHLGGAGANVLTF. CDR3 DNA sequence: TGTGCCAGCAGCCACCTAGGAGGGGCTGGGGCCAACGTCCTGACTTTC.

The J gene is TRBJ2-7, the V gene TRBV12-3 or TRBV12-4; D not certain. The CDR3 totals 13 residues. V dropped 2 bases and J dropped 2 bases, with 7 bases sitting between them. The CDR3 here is CASSLTLPYEQYF. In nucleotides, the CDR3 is TGTGCCAGCAGTTTAACCCTTCCCTACGAGCAGTACTTC.

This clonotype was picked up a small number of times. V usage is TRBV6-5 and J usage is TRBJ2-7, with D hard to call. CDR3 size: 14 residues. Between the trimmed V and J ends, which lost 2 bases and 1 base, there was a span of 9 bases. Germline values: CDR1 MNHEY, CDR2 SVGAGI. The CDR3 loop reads CASSYAFRSYEQYF. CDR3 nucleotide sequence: TGTGCCAGCAGTTACGCGTTCAGGTCCTACGAGCAGTACTTC.

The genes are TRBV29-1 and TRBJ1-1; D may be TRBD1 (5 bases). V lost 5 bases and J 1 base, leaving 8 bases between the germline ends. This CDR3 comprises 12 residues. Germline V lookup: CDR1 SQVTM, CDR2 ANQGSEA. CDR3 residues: CSVSGSNTEAFF. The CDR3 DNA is TGCAGCGTTTCAGGGTCGAACACTGAAGCTTTCTTT.

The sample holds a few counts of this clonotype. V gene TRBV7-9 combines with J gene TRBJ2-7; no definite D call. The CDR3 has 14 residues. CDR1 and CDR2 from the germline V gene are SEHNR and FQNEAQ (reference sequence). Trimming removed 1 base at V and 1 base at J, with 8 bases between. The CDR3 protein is CASSLVARSYEQYF. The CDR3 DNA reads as TGTGCCAGCAGCTTAGTGGCCAGGTCCTACGAGCAGTACTTC.

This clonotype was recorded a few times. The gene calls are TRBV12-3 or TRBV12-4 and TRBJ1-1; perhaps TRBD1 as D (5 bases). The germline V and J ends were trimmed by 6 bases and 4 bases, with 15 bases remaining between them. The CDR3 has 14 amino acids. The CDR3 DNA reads TGTGCCAGCAGCCTGGGGGAGATCAGCACTGAAGCTTTCTTT. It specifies CASSLGEISTEAFF.